Listed below are T cell receptor beta chains from one sample, sequenced in a study of T cells after yellow fever vaccination. Via MiXCR, TCRdb re-called the 5' RACE reads, giving one row per CDR3 protein. Among some 49,000 distinct CDR3 sequences listed, around 6.5% were seen once. This sample comprised PBMCs, either bulk or a sorted T-cell subset (CD4+, CD8+, memory, or dextramer-sorted; not recorded which), obtained 45 days after the yellow fever booster vaccination. The receptor set was obtained from a man aged 30 to 45 who received the YFV17D yellow fever vaccine. Each CDR3 is given with its conserved first and last residue. D genes are given only for firm matches. The size of a clone is reported for some rows only, either as once, few or many, or as a class for expanded clones.

len	abundance	v_gene	j_gene	d_gene	CDR3aa	CDR3nt
13	.	TRBV5-6	TRBJ2-1	.	CASSSGTQNEQFF	TGTGCCAGCAGCTCTGGAACCCAAAATGAGCAGTTCTTC
16	many	TRBV5-1	TRBJ2-2	.	CASSLALDYNTGELFF	TGCGCCAGCAGCTTGGCCTTGGACTATAACACCGGGGAGCTGTTTTTT
15	many	TRBV7-2	TRBJ1-2	TRBD1	CASSLEGGGSYGYTF	TGTGCCAGCAGCTTAGAAGGGGGCGGCAGCTATGGCTACACCTTC
13	few	TRBV20-1	TRBJ2-7	.	CSAITGRFSEQYF	TGCAGTGCCATCACAGGGAGATTCTCCGAGCAGTACTTC
15	.	TRBV4-1	TRBJ1-1	.	CASSQELGRVWEAFF	TGCGCCAGCAGCCAAGAACTGGGTCGGGTATGGGAAGCTTTCTTT
12	many	TRBV7-9	TRBJ1-1	.	CASSLSLTEAFF	TGTGCCAGCAGCCTGAGCCTCACTGAAGCTTTCTTT
15	few	TRBV7-2	TRBJ2-1	TRBD1	CASSPIGQGRNEQFF	TGTGCCAGCAGCCCTATAGGACAGGGTAGGAATGAGCAGTTCTTC
14	.	TRBV20-1	TRBJ2-3	TRBD2	CSAGTSGRAVTQYF	TGCAGTGCCGGGACTAGCGGGAGGGCCGTTACGCAGTATTTT
15	many	TRBV28	TRBJ1-6	.	CASSPAGRRNSPLHF	TGTGCCAGCAGCCCAGCGGGGCGGAGGAATTCACCCCTCCACTTT
15	.	TRBV4-1	TRBJ1-2	.	CASSQVWGNDYGYTF	TGCGCCAGCAGCCAAGTATGGGGGAATGACTATGGCTACACCTTC
13	many	TRBV12-3/TRBV12-4	TRBJ2-5	TRBD1	CASSRDRKETQYF	TGTGCCAGCAGTCGGGACAGGAAAGAGACCCAGTACTTC
15	few	TRBV5-4	TRBJ2-3	TRBD2	CASSHGTSGRDTQYF	TGTGCCAGCAGTCATGGGACTAGCGGGAGGGATACGCAGTATTTT
17	many	TRBV5-6	TRBJ1-5	.	CASSNRGAGAKNQPQHF	TGTGCCAGCTCCAATAGGGGGGCGGGGGCAAAAAATCAGCCCCAGCATTTT
13	once	TRBV28	TRBJ2-7	.	CASNRGGGYAQYF	TGTGCCAGCAACCGCGGAGGGGGCTACGCGCAGTACTTC
14	many	TRBV27	TRBJ1-2	TRBD1	CASSRGQGLDGYTF	TGTGCCAGCAGTCGCGGACAGGGGCTTGATGGCTACACCTTC
16	many	TRBV9	TRBJ2-2	TRBD1	CASSVPTGALAGELFF	TGTGCCAGCAGCGTACCGACAGGGGCGCTGGCCGGGGAGCTGTTTTTT
14	few	TRBV5-1	TRBJ2-3	.	CASSLDGNTDTQYF	TGCGCCAGCAGCTTGGATGGAAACACAGATACGCAGTATTTT
16	many	TRBV7-3	TRBJ2-3	TRBD2	CASSPTSGSGGGTQYF	TGTGCCAGCAGCCCCACTAGCGGGAGTGGTGGCGGTACGCAGTATTTT
15	many	TRBV5-1	TRBJ1-4	.	CASSIGSIPGEKLFF	TGCGCCAGCAGCATTGGGTCCATACCCGGGGAAAAACTGTTTTTT